The clone carrying this T cell receptor (beta chain) was detected a few times. Its specificity is unknown. cDNA synthesis used the whole RNA isolate, giving expressed TCRB sequences. Sequencing was performed with immunoSEQ multiplex PCR; in TCRdb, only in-frame clones are kept and a portion is missing. Of hundreds of thousands of clones listed, around 15% are singletons. V lost 5 bases and J lost 0; bases outside the gene matches: 15. CDR3 length: 19 amino acids. Germline values: CDR1 LGHNT, CDR2 FRNRAP. This sample was included in a study of beta chain features in type 1 diabetes. Study-wide results and caveats: In every one of the four CD4+ subsets, TCRB CDR3s were moderately but significantly shorter in Type 1 diabetes patients.

The sequence came from a man younger than 35 in good health. The V and J genes are TRBV12-5 and TRBJ2-7, with TRBD1 matching 11 bases. The sequencing sample was made of naive CD4+ T cells from blood. The CDR3 reads CASGPSGQGVSTYSYEQYF. The CDR3 DNA sequence: TGTGCTAGTGGTCCATCGGGACAGGGGGTGTCTACGTACTCCTACGAGCAGTACTTC.